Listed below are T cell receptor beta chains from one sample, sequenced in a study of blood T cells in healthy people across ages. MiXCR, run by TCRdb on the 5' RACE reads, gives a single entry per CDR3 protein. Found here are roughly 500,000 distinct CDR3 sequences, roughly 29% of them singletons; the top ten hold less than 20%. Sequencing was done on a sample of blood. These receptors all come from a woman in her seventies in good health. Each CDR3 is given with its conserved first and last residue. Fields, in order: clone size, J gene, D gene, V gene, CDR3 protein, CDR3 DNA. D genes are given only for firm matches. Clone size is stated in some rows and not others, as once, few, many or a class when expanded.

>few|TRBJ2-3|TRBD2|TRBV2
CASRDGTTRGDTQYF
TGTGCCAGCAGAGACGGGACTACCCGGGGAGATACGCAGTATTTT
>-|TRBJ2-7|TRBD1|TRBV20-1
CSAVRTGGLGEQYF
TGCAGTGCAGTTCGGACAGGCGGTTTGGGGGAGCAGTACTTC
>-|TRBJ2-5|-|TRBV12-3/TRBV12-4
CASSGQQETQYF
TGTGCCAGCAGTGGACAGCAAGAGACCCAGTACTTC
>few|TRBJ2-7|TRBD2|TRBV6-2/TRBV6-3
CASRASGGSYEQYF
TGTGCCAGCAGAGCGTCGGGGGGCTCCTACGAGCAGTACTTC
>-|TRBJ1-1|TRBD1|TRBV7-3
CASSIYGTDRAFF
TGTGCCAGCAGTATCTACGGGACAGATCGAGCTTTCTTT
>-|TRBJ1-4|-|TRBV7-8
CASSLGGGRVFEKLFF
TGTGCCAGCAGCTTAGGAGGTGGGAGGGTATTCGAAAAACTGTTTTTT
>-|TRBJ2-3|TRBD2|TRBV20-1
CSARVGTSGHTDTQYF
TGCAGTGCTAGAGTTGGGACTAGCGGACACACAGATACGCAGTATTTT
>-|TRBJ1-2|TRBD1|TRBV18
CASSPGQGMVNYGYTF
TGTGCCAGCTCACCGGGACAGGGGATGGTCAACTACGGCTACACCTTC
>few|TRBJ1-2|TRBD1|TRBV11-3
CASSWTGPVNYGYTF
TGTGCCAGCAGCTGGACAGGGCCGGTTAACTATGGCTACACCTTC
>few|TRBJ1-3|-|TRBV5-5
CASSLVRGGAGNTIYF
TGTGCCAGCAGTTTGGTCCGAGGGGGGGCCGGAAACACCATATATTTT
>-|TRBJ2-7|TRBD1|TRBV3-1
CASRGQGIHEQYF
TGTGCCAGCAGGGGACAGGGGATCCACGAGCAGTACTTC
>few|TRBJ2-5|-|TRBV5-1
CASSLDRMSSAQYF
TGCGCCAGCAGCTTGGATCGTATGTCCAGTGCCCAGTACTTC
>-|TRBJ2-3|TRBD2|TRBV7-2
CASSLVVAGGQDTQYF
TGTGCCAGCAGCTTAGTGGTAGCGGGAGGGCAAGATACGCAGTATTTT
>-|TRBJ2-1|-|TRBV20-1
CSARLSGTSISNAQFF
TGCAGTGCTAGACTCTCCGGGACAAGTATCTCCAATGCGCAGTTCTTC
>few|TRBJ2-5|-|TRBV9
CASTKGQGSLETQYF
TGTGCCAGCACCAAGGGGCAGGGGAGTTTAGAGACCCAGTACTTC
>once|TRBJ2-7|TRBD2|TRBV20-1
CSAVTSGTFSYEQYF
TGCAGTGCCGTGACTAGCGGGACCTTCTCCTACGAGCAGTACTTC
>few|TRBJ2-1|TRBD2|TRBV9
CASSVTGTSNYNEQFF
TGTGCCAGCAGCGTTACCGGGACTAGCAATTACAATGAGCAGTTCTTC
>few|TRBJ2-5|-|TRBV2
CASSLGRAFETQYF
TGTGCCAGCAGCCTGGGCAGGGCCTTCGAGACCCAGTACTTC
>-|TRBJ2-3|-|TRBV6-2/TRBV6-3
CASSYYSGQETQYF
TGTGCCAGCAGTTACTACTCGGGGCAAGAGACCCAGTACTTT
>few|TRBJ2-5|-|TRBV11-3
CASSSNHKETQYF
TGTGCCAGCAGCTCGAACCATAAAGAGACCCAGTACTTC
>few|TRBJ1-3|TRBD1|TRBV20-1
CSARWPQGISGNTIYF
TGCAGTGCTAGATGGCCACAGGGGATTAGTGGAAACACCATATATTTT
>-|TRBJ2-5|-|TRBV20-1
CSASYPLGNQETQYF
TGCAGTGCTTCCTACCCTCTTGGGAACCAAGAGACCCAGTACTTC
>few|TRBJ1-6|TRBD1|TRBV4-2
CASSPWDRDNSPLHF
TGTGCCAGCAGCCCCTGGGACAGGGACAATTCACCCCTCCACTTT
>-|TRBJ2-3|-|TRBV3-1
CASSQVGRDTQYF
TGTGCCAGCAGCCAAGTAGGTCGGGATACGCAGTATTTT
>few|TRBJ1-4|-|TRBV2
CASSGAGANEKLFF
TGTGCCAGCAGTGGGGCCGGGGCTAATGAAAAACTGTTTTTT
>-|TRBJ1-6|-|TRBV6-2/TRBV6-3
CASRTTRQGNSPLHF
TGTGCCAGCAGAACTACTCGGCAGGGGAATTCACCCCTCCACTTT
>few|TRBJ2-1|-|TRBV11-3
CASSLEDNNEQFF
TGTGCCAGCAGCTTAGAAGACAACAATGAGCAGTTCTTC
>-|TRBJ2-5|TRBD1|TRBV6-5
CASSYSSTGGYETQYF
TGTGCCAGCAGTTACTCGTCGACAGGGGGCTACGAGACCCAGTACTTC
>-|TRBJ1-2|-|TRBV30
CAWTYSGVNYGYTF
TGTGCCTGGACATACAGCGGTGTTAACTATGGCTACACCTTC
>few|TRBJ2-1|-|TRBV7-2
CASSSTIEQFF
TGTGCCAGCAGCTCCACAATTGAGCAGTTCTTC
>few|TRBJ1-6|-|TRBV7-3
CASTGLGNSPLHF
TGTGCCAGCACCGGCCTGGGGAATTCACCCCTCCACTTT
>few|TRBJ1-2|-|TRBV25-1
CASKRDLSGYTF
TGTGCCAGCAAAAGGGACTTGAGTGGCTACACCTTC
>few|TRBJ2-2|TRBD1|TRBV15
CATSRRRTGRSTGELFF
TGTGCCACCAGCAGACGCAGGACAGGCCGGAGCACCGGGGAGCTGTTTTTT
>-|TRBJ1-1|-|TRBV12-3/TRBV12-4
CASSFGGARTEAFF
TGTGCCAGCAGTTTCGGGGGGGCGCGGACTGAAGCTTTCTTT
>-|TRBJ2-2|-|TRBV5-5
CASSNLRELFF
TGTGCCAGCAGCAACCTGAGGGAGCTGTTTTTT
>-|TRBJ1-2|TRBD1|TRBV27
CASSVDRANYGYTF
TGTGCCAGCAGTGTGGACAGGGCTAACTATGGCTACACCTTC
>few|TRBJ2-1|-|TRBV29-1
CSVLRGDLYNEQFF
TGCAGCGTCCTAAGGGGGGACCTCTACAATGAGCAGTTCTTC
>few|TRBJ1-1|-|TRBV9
CASSVVEFPNTEAFF
TGTGCCAGCAGCGTAGTTGAGTTCCCGAACACTGAAGCTTTCTTT
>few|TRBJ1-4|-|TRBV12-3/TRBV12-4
CACRPREVGKLFF
TGTGCCTGCAGACCAAGGGAGGTGGGAAAACTGTTTTTT
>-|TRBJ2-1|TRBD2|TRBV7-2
CASSLAGLVYNEQFF
TGTGCCAGCAGCTTAGCGGGACTAGTCTACAATGAGCAGTTCTTC
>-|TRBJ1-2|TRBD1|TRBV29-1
CSADRVTGYTF
TGCAGCGCCGACAGGGTTACTGGCTACACCTTC
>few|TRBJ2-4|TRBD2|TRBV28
CASSLRREGRNIQYF
TGTGCCAGCAGCCTTAGGAGGGAGGGGAGAAACATTCAGTACTTC
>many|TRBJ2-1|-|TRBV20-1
CSARASEGNSYNEQFF
TGCAGTGCTAGGGCCTCGGAGGGAAATTCCTACAATGAGCAGTTCTTC
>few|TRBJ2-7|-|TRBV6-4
CASSDSTVTEQYF
TGTGCCAGCAGTGACTCGACCGTAACCGAGCAGTACTTC
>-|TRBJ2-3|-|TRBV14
CASSQFRGGPDTQYF
TGTGCCAGCAGCCAATTCAGGGGGGGCCCCGATACGCAGTATTTT
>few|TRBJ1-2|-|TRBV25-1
CASSESGGYGYGYTF
TGTGCCAGCAGTGAGTCTGGGGGGTACGGCTATGGCTACACCTTC
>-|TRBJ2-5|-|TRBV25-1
CATLLAVETQYF
TGTGCCACCCTACTAGCTGTGGAGACCCAGTACTTC
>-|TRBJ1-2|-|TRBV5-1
CASKGVGGYTF
TGCGCCAGCAAGGGAGTTGGGGGCTACACCTTC
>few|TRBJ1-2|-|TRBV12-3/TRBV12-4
CASSPAGGRGYTF
TGTGCCAGCAGCCCAGCCGGGGGGAGGGGCTACACCTTC
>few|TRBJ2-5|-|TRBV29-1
CSVAWGHQETQYF
TGCAGCGTTGCATGGGGGCACCAAGAGACCCAGTACTTC
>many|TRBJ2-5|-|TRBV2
CASSDQGDLQETQYF
TGTGCCAGCAGTGATCAGGGAGACCTCCAAGAGACCCAGTACTTC
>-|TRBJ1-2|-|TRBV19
CASTSNQGGYGYTF
TGTGCCAGTACCTCAAACCAGGGTGGCTATGGCTACACCTTC
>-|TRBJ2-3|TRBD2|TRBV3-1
CASSKSGSWTDTQYF
TGTGCCAGCAGCAAAAGCGGGAGCTGGACAGATACGCAGTATTTT
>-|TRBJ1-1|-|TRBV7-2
CASSFNQGMGTEAFF
TGTGCCAGCAGCTTCAATCAGGGGATGGGCACTGAAGCTTTCTTT
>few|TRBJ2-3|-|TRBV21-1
CASSKKAESADTQYF
TGTGCCAGCAGCAAAAAAGCGGAAAGCGCAGATACGCAGTATTTT